These T cell receptor beta chains were read from a single sample in a study of CD8+CD57+ T cells in acquired aplastic anemia. TCRdb redid the calling of the reads with MiXCR, one entry per CDR3 protein. Here the sample spans about 110,000 distinct CDR3 sequences, around 53% being singletons. Material: sorted CD4+, CD8+, or CD8+CD57+ T cells (not recorded which) from PBMCs. These receptors came from a human donor in good health, serving as a control. Each CDR3 is given without its conserved first and last residue. Fields, in order: V gene, J gene, clone size, CDR3 protein. Only part of the rows carry a size: once, few, many, or a class if the clone is expanded.

TRBV27	TRBJ2-3	NA	ARSFGQVWDTQY
TRBV7-9	TRBJ2-7	few	ASSMGLFYEQY
TRBV7-9	TRBJ1-1	once	AGTGGLYTEAF
TRBV7-2	TRBJ1-1	NA	ASSSTQSTEAF
TRBV11-2	TRBJ1-2	NA	ASSSKDKSYGYT
TRBV9	TRBJ1-5	NA	ASSREGQCNQPQH
TRBV29-1	TRBJ2-3	NA	SVRQGGTDTQY
TRBV15	TRBJ1-1	NA	ATLGAGNTEAF
TRBV2	TRBJ1-6	few	ASSADRERRPLH
TRBV2	TRBJ1-6	NA	ASSGGQTYNSPLH
TRBV29-1	TRBJ2-5	NA	SVAWASQGETQY
TRBV6-4	TRBJ2-2	NA	ASSDSLEHTNTGELF
TRBV10-2	TRBJ1-2	NA	ASSEAGVRGYT
TRBV10-3	TRBJ2-7	NA	AISEADTVSYEQY
TRBV7-2	TRBJ2-7	NA	ASSSGQGQRSVSYEQY
TRBV15	TRBJ2-3	NA	ATSRGTGAFTDTQY
TRBV15	TRBJ2-7	NA	ATSVTGNEQY
TRBV19	TRBJ2-1	few	ASSETGYNEQF
TRBV20-1	TRBJ1-1	many	SAIKTNPNTEAF
TRBV2	TRBJ1-2	NA	ASVVANYGYT
TRBV11-1	TRBJ2-1	NA	ASSGASEGNEQF
TRBV9	TRBJ1-1	NA	ASSVVPDSQLNTEAF
TRBV11-2	TRBJ2-1	NA	ASSLGSGGYNEQF
TRBV6-1	TRBJ1-2	NA	ASSETGGVIYGYT
TRBV15	TRBJ2-2	NA	ATSRDWPIGTGELF
TRBV2	TRBJ1-6	NA	ASSSTGGYSPLH
TRBV5-6	TRBJ1-5	NA	ASGGSGQGVNQPQH
TRBV2	TRBJ2-5	few	ASSLGRSETQY
TRBV20-1	TRBJ2-5	many	SARGTSGQETQY
TRBV19	TRBJ2-2	NA	ASTLGTGGGELF
TRBV25-1	TRBJ2-7	NA	ASGPGGLSYEQY
TRBV27	TRBJ2-5	few	ASSLGPLAGTQETQY
TRBV12-3/TRBV12-4	TRBJ1-1	many	ASRIGGTEAF
TRBV6-1	TRBJ2-3	once	ASSRDYISADTQY
TRBV15	TRBJ2-3	many	ATSIQGTDTQY
TRBV29-1	TRBJ2-5	NA	SVGSILRVQGETQY
TRBV20-1	TRBJ1-2	NA	SAREFALGQGGYT
TRBV19	TRBJ2-7	many	ASSMARDYEQY
TRBV7-8	TRBJ2-6	many	ASSLLADSSGANVLT
TRBV14	TRBJ2-7	many	ASSLGTGAYEQY
TRBV19	TRBJ2-2	NA	ASSSSGGNTGELF
TRBV24-1	TRBJ2-2	many	ATSDPDRMGELF
TRBV7-2	TRBJ2-7	NA	ASSLGELAGEQY
TRBV6-5	TRBJ2-7	many	ASSYAAGGNEQY
TRBV19	TRBJ1-2	NA	ASSIGQGFDYT
TRBV24-1	TRBJ2-7	few	ATSRTGGYEQY
TRBV2	TRBJ2-3	few	ATPLAGGKLDTQY
TRBV20-1	TRBJ2-7	NA	SAGLGTSGGAYEQY
TRBV24-1	TRBJ2-3	once	ATSDRTGSLY
TRBV4-2	TRBJ2-7	NA	ASSHRSGDSRNEQY
TRBV7-8	TRBJ2-3	NA	ASSLLGSSGGADTQY
TRBV25-1	TRBJ1-3	few	ASSYTHGTGGNTIY
TRBV19	TRBJ2-5	NA	ASSPAGIQGTQY
TRBV19	TRBJ2-1	NA	ASVTQGDSHNEQL
TRBV7-2	TRBJ1-2	many	ASSLDVNYGYT